What follows are 26 T cell receptor beta chains derived from one specimen sequenced in a study of shared clonotypes between healthy human individuals. Profiled with immunoSEQ multiplex PCR; TCRdb holds only in-frame clones, not every one. The data show fewer than 3 million clones, around 92% seen once. Specimen: naive CD4+ T cells from PBMCs. Subset reported: CD45RA+ positively selected. Receptor source: a man younger than 35 in good health. Some clones in this sample may be carry-over from other donors' samples.

There are a few counts of this clone. This chain uses TRBV30 with TRBJ1-4, with D unclear. This CDR3 comprises 14 residues. Trimming removed 2 bases at V and 7 bases at J, with 14 bases between. Germline V gene sequence: CDR1 GTSNPN, CDR2 SVGIG (reference sequence). CDR3 amino acids: CAWSNTGFGEKLFF. Written as DNA, the CDR3 is TGTGCCTGGAGTAATACGGGTTTCGGTGAAAAACTGTTTTTT.

The rearrangement joins TRBV9 to TRBJ2-5; 8 bases match TRBD2. Germline V gives CDR1 SGDLS, CDR2 YYNGEE. V gave up 0 bases and J gave up 3 bases; unmatched junction bases: 1. This CDR3 contains 14 residues. In DNA form, the CDR3 reads TGTGCCAGCAGCGTAGCGGGAGGGGAAGAGACCCAGTACTTC. Translated, it gives CASSVAGGEETQYF.

As regards this clone: Distinct nucleotide sequences in the sample also encode this CDR3. The chain carries TRBV7-3 and TRBJ2-1, with 10 bases aligning to TRBD2. The CDR3 length is 16 residues. Germline CDR1 reads SGHTA; CDR2 reads FQGTGA. The V segment lost 2 bases and the J segment 4 bases; nucleotides outside the gene matches: 5. The chain's CDR3 is CASSLSRTSGYNEQFF. As DNA, the CDR3 is TGTGCCAGCAGCTTATCTAGGACTAGCGGTTACAATGAGCAGTTCTTC.

The chain links TRBV6-1 to TRBJ1-5; the D is unclear. The V gene lost 1 base and the J gene lost 6 bases, with 16 bases spanning the gap. Germline-derived CDR1 and CDR2 are MNHNS and SASEGT. The CDR3 length is 16 residues. CDR3 bases: TGTGCCAGCAGTGAAGATCTAGGGTACCGAGGTCAGCCCCAGCATTTT. Residues: CASSEDLGYRGQPQHF.

CDR3 in amino acids: CASSEFGGIAEQYF. CDR3 nucleotide sequence: TGTGCCAGCAGTGAATTTGGGGGGATTGCCGAGCAGTACTTC. J is TRBJ2-7 and V is TRBV2; tentatively, D is TRBD2 (6 bases). Trimming removed 2 bases at V and 6 bases at J, with 14 bases between. Germline values: CDR1 SNHLY, CDR2 FYNNEI. The CDR3 consists of 14 residues.

A remark on this clone: Other DNA sequences of this sample code for an identical CDR3. The rearrangement uses TRBV5-1 and TRBJ1-3; the match to TRBD1 covers 7 bases. Germline V gives CDR1 SGHRS, CDR2 YFSETQ. V lost 0 bases, J lost 4 bases, and 4 bases stayed unmatched. The CDR3 has 15 residues. The CDR3 sequence: CASSLEGAKGNTIYF. The CDR3 DNA is TGCGCCAGCAGCTTGGAGGGGGCAAAGGGAAACACCATATATTTT.

This rearrangement joins TRBV6-5 to TRBJ2-2; TRBD2 agrees at 8 bases. V was clipped by 7 bases and J by 5 bases; unmatched bases: 3. The CDR3 is made up of 13 amino acids. Germline V lookup: CDR1 MNHEY, CDR2 SVGAGI. The CDR3 region is CASIASGTGELFF. CDR3 coding DNA: TGTGCCAGCATCGCTAGCGGGACCGGGGAGCTGTTTTTT.

The chain links TRBV5-8 to TRBJ1-5; D not resolved. The germline V gene encodes CDR1 SGHTS and CDR2 YDEGEE. The CDR3 runs to 14 residues. Trimming stripped 0 bases from V and 3 bases from J, with 7 bases between. The DNA for the CDR3 is TGTGCCAGCAGCTTGGGGCAGCTCAATCAGCCCCAGCATTTT. Its protein is CASSLGQLNQPQHF.

CDR3 DNA sequence: TGTGCCAGCAGACTCCCGGGACTAGGGTACAATGAGCAGTTCTTC. Amino acid sequence: CASRLPGLGYNEQFF. The genes are TRBV7-2 and TRBJ2-1; 8 nucleotides align to TRBD2. The length of the CDR3 is 15 residues. CDR1 is SGHTA, CDR2 FQGNSA, per germline. V lost 6 bases to trimming and J lost 4 bases; unmatched junction nucleotides: 8.

The rearrangement links TRBV7-2 to TRBJ1-5; possibly TRBD1 for D (5 bases). There are 17 residues in the CDR3. Trimming cost V 1 base and J 5 bases, with 18 bases left between them. The germline CDR1 and CDR2 sequences are SGHTA and FQGNSA. The CDR3 sequence is CASSLETPGRTYQPQHF. The CDR3 DNA follows: TGTGCCAGCAGCTTAGAGACCCCGGGACGGACTTATCAGCCCCAGCATTTT.

To note about this clone: This CDR3 is also generated by other DNA sequences in the sample. The CDR3 region is CASSLRATYEQYF. CDR3 sequence (DNA): TGTGCCAGCAGCCTCCGAGCAACCTACGAGCAGTACTTC. V usage is TRBV7-2 and J usage is TRBJ2-7; no clear D. CDR3 length: 13 amino acids. V lost 5 bases to trimming and J lost 2 bases, with 10 bases between them. CDR1 and CDR2 from the germline V gene are SGHTA and FQGNSA.

This chain connects TRBV5-4 to TRBJ1-2; weak D call: TRBD1 (6 bases). CDR3 size: 14 residues. From germline, CDR1 is SGHNT and CDR2 YYREEE (reference sequence). Trimming took 4 bases from V and 1 from J, leaving 11 bases between them. The CDR3 reads CASSRGTLNYGYTF. CDR3 bases: TGTGCCAGCAGCCGGGGGACACTTAACTATGGCTACACCTTC.

J is TRBJ1-5 and V is TRBV28, with 7 bases identical to TRBD1. Germline V CDR1 and CDR2: MDHEN, SYDVKM. V was clipped by 6 bases and J by 0 bases; unmatched bases: 5. The CDR3 sequence is 15 residues long. CDR3 in amino acids: CASRGQTFSNQPQHF. The CDR3 region has the DNA TGTGCCAGCAGGGGACAGACCTTTAGCAATCAGCCCCAGCATTTT.

A note on this clone: This same CDR3 is encoded by further DNA sequences in the sample. The V and J genes are TRBV5-1 and TRBJ2-7, with 11 bases that match TRBD2. Trimming at V came to 5 bases and at J to 0 bases, leaving 4 bases not matched to a gene. The CDR3 runs 15 residues. Germline CDR1 and CDR2: SGHRS and YFSETQ. This chain's CDR3 is CASRPGTSGSYEQYF. The DNA of the CDR3 is TGCGCCAGCAGGCCCGGGACTAGCGGCTCCTACGAGCAGTACTTC.

The gene calls are TRBV5-1 and TRBJ1-2; 11 bases match TRBD1. In germline, CDR1 is SGHRS, CDR2 YFSETQ. CDR3 length: 14 residues. Trimming cost V 4 bases and J 7 bases; bases outside gene matches: 6. In DNA form, the CDR3 reads TGCGCCAGCAGCCCGATCGGACAGGGGGCTGGCTACACCTTC. This encodes CASSPIGQGAGYTF.

The rearrangement uses TRBV14 and TRBJ2-1; 7 bases match TRBD2. CDR3 length: 14 residues. Germline values: CDR1 SGHDN, CDR2 FVKESK. After removal of 3 bases from V and 8 bases from J, the junction contained 7 bases not matched to a gene. CDR3: CASSHLRLADEQFF. CDR3 coding DNA: TGTGCCAGCAGCCATCTACGACTAGCTGATGAGCAGTTCTTC.

This chain connects TRBV7-9 to TRBJ1-1; D is uncertain. This CDR3 is built from 14 residues. V was pared by 2 bases and J by 6 bases, with 13 bases between. Germline CDR1 is SEHNR and CDR2 is FQNEAQ (reference sequence). The CDR3 bases are TGTGCCAGCAGCTTAATCTATGGGGTCCCTGAAGCTTTCTTT. Its translation is CASSLIYGVPEAFF.

Notes on this clone: Other DNA sequences in the same sample also yield this CDR3. This rearrangement joins TRBV5-1 to TRBJ1-2, with 9 bases identical to TRBD1. CDR3 length equals 13 residues. CDR1 and CDR2 from the germline V gene are SGHRS and YFSETQ. The J segment lost 6 bases and the V segment lost 4 bases, leaving 4 bases of the junction unmatched. The CDR3 nucleotides read TGCGCCAGCAGCCGGGACAGGGTGGATGGCTACACCTTC. Encoded protein: CASSRDRVDGYTF.

The chain couples TRBV5-1 to TRBJ2-5, with TRBD2 identical over 8 bases. Germline CDR1 SGHRS, CDR2 YFSETQ. With V trimmed by 4 bases and J by 4 bases, 6 bases remained unmatched. The CDR3 is 14 amino acids. CDR3 sequence: CASSNQAGGETQYF. CDR3 in DNA: TGCGCCAGCAGCAACCAGGCGGGGGGAGAGACCCAGTACTTC.

The rearrangement joins TRBV7-2 to TRBJ1-1; 10 bases are shared with TRBD1. V shed 1 base, J shed 10 bases, and the junction held 9 bases outside the gene matches. Germline CDR1 and CDR2: SGHTA and FQGNSA. The CDR3 is made up of 15 amino acids. Here the CDR3 reads CASSLGQTGGFRAFF. The CDR3 coding sequence is TGTGCCAGCAGCTTAGGTCAGACAGGGGGCTTTAGAGCTTTCTTT.

The chain has TRBV28 and TRBJ1-5; D ambiguous. V lost 5 bases to trimming and J lost 6 bases, with 17 bases between them. The germline gives CDR1 MDHEN, CDR2 SYDVKM. This CDR3 is 15 amino acids long. DNA for the CDR3: TGTGCCAGCAGTCCAATAACACCGGTCGGTCAGCCCCAGCATTTT. Translation: CASSPITPVGQPQHF.

A single count supports this clone. DNA for the CDR3: TGTGCCAGCAGGCCGACTAGCAGACTCTACGAGCAGTACTTC. Translating it yields CASRPTSRLYEQYF. The rearrangement uses TRBV28 and TRBJ2-7; 7 positions agree with TRBD2. The CDR3 sequence is 14 residues long. Trimming removed 6 bases from V and 3 bases from J; junction bases left unmatched: 8. The germline V gene encodes CDR1 MDHEN and CDR2 SYDVKM.

This rearrangement joins TRBV5-1 to TRBJ1-3; TRBD1 aligns across 8 bases. V dropped 4 bases and J dropped 6; count of bases not matched to a gene: 9. The CDR3 sequence is 15 residues long. CDR1 is SGHRS, CDR2 YFSETQ, per germline. For the CDR3, the DNA is TGCGCCAGCAGCCCCTTTCCAGGGGGCGAAAACACCATATATTTT. Translated, it gives CASSPFPGGENTIYF.

The chain links TRBV10-3 to TRBJ2-7, with a weak D call TRBD1 (5 bases). CDR1 and CDR2 (germline): ENHRY, SYGVKD. Trimming took off 6 bases at V and 0 bases at J, with 15 bases between the two ends. The CDR3 loop spans 15 amino acids. CDR3 in DNA: TGTGCCATCAGGGGGTATAGTGGGGCCTCCTACGAGCAGTACTTC. This encodes CAIRGYSGASYEQYF.

V gene TRBV7-9 combines with J gene TRBJ2-7; the D call may be TRBD1 or TRBD2 (7 bases each). The CDR3 runs 15 residues. Per germline, CDR1 SEHNR and CDR2 FQNEAQ (reference sequence). V lost 7 bases, J lost 2 bases, and 18 bases lay in between. CDR3 sequence reads: CASKRDAGGTYEQYF. The CDR3 DNA reads as TGTGCCAGCAAGCGGGACGCAGGGGGAACCTACGAGCAGTACTTC.

This clone came up once. CDR3 loop: CASSYLTGGNEKLFF. CDR3 sequence (DNA): TGTGCCAGCAGTTATTTGACAGGGGGAAATGAAAAACTGTTTTTT. This sequence joins TRBV28 and TRBJ1-4; 9 positions agree with TRBD1. V was clipped by 4 bases and J by 5 bases; unmatched bases: 5. The CDR3 has 15 amino acids. CDR1 is MDHEN and CDR2 is SYDVKM in the germline V gene.